The clone carrying this TCR beta chain has just one count. Germline CDR1 is GTSNPN and CDR2 is SVGIG (reference sequence). With 0 bases removed from V and 8 bases from J, the gap between germline ends came to 16 bases. The CDR3 runs 14 residues. This record belongs to a study of blood T cell repertoires in COVID-19. Overall study: Italy, Spain and the United States were the sources of the convalescent and acute COVID-19 samples.

Data came from immunoSEQ multiplex PCR; TCRdb stores just in-frame clones and leaves some out. The table includes about 54,000 clones, over 90% detected once. The sequenced sample was peripheral blood. The gene calls are TRBV30 and TRBJ1-2; tentatively, D is TRBD1 (5 bases). The receptor was isolated from a man aged 45-60 years with acute or convalescent COVID-19. The CDR3 is CAWSVQETSEGYTF. DNA for the CDR3: TGTGCCTGGAGTGTACAGGAGACCTCTGAGGGCTACACCTTC. Full variable domain (missing parts from reference TRBV30 and TRBJ1-2): SQTIHQWPATLVQPVGSPLSLECTVEGTSNPNLYWYRQAAGRGLQLLFYSVGIGQISSEVPQNLSASRPQDRQFILSSKKLLLSDSGFYLCAWSVQETSEGYTFGSGTRLTVV.